This record covers a single TCR beta chain. Described time point: baseline pretreatment blood. Treatment in this sample: 15 Gy SBRT to primary tumor, nephrectomy 4 weeks later. CDR1 is MNHNY, CDR2 SVGAGI, per germline (reference sequence). The V gene end was trimmed by 6 bases and the J gene end by 5 bases; junction bases not matched to a gene: 9. The CDR3 loop spans 15 amino acids. The sample belongs to a study of radiation and T cells in renal cell carcinoma. Study-wide background: Nephrectomy followed 15 Gy stereotactic body radiation by 4 weeks.

TCRdb's copy holds only in-frame clones and misses some; the assay was immunoSEQ multiplex PCR. The sample has about 130,000 clones; about 88% are singletons. This rearrangement joins TRBV6-6 to TRBJ2-1; 8 nucleotides align to TRBD2. Sequencing was performed on blood, taken from a patient whose treatment included radiotherapy and nephrectomy. The source of this sequence is a woman between 45 and 60 years old with renal cell carcinoma. In DNA, the CDR3 is TGTGCCAGCAGAGACTTAGCGGGGCGCCACAATGAGCAGTTCTTC. It codes for CASRDLAGRHNEQFF.